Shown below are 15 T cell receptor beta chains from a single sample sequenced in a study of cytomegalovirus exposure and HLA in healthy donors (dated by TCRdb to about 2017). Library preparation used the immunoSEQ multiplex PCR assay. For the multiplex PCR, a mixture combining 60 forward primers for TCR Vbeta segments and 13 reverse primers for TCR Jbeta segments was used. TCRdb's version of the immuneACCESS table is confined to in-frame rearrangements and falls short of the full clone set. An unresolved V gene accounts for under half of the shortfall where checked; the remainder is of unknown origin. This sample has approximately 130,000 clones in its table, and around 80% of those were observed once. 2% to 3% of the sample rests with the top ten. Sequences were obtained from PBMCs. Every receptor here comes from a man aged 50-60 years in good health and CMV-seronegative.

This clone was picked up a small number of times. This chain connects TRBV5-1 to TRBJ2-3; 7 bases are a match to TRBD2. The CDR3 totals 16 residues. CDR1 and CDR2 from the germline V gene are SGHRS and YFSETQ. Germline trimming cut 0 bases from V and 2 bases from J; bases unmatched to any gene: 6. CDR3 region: CASSLASGTITDTQYF. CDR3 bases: TGCGCCAGCAGCTTGGCGTCCGGGACTATCACAGATACGCAGTATTTT.

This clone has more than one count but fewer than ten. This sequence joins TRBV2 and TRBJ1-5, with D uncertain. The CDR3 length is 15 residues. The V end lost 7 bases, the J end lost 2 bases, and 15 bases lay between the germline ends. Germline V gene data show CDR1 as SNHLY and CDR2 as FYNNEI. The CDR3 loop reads CASTLLPEGNQPQHF. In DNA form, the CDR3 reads TGTGCCAGCACCCTTCTCCCGGAGGGCAATCAGCCCCAGCATTTT.

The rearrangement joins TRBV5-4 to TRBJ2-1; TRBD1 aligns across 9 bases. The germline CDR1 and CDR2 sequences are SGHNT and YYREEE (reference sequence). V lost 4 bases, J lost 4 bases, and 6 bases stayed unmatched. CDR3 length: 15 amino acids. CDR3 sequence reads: CASSPQGTGYNEQFF. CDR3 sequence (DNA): TGTGCCAGCAGCCCTCAAGGGACAGGGTACAATGAGCAGTTCTTC.

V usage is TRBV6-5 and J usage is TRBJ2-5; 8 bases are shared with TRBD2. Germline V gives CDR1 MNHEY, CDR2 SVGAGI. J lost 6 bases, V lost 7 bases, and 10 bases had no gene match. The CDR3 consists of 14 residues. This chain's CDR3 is CASTKPGLAKTQYF. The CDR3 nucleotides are TGTGCCAGCACCAAACCCGGACTAGCAAAGACCCAGTACTTC.

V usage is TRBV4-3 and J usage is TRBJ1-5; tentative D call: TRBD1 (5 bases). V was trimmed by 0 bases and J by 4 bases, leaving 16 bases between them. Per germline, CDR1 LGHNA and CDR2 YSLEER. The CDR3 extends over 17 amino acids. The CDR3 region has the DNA TGCGCCAGCAGCCAAGAGTACAGGCCGCCGCTAAATCAGCCCCAGCATTTT. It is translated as CASSQEYRPPLNQPQHF.

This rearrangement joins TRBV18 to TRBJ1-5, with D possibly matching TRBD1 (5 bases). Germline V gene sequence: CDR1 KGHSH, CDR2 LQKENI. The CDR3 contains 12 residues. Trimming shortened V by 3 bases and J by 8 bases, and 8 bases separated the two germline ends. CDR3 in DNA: TGTGCCAGCTCACCGGGAGGGGAGCCCCAGCATTTT. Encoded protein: CASSPGGEPQHF.

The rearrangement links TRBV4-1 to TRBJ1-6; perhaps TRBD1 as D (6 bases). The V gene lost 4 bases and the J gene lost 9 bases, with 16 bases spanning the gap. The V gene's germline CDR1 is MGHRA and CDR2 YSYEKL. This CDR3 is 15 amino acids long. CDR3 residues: CASSLGGGGSSPLHF. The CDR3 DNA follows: TGCGCCAGCAGCCTGGGAGGGGGAGGCAGTTCACCCCTCCACTTT.

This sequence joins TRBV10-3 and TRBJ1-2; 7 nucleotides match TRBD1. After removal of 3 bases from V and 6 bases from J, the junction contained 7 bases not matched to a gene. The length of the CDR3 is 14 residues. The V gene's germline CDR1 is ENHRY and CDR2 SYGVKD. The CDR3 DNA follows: TGTGCCATCAGTGACGGAAGGGGGCGAGATGGCTACACCTTC. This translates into CAISDGRGRDGYTF.

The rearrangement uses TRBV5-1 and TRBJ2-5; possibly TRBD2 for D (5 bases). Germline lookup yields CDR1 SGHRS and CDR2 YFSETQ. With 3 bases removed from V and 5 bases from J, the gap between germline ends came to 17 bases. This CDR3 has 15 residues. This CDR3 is CASSSDGLLGETQYF. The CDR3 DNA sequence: TGCGCCAGCAGCTCAGACGGACTTTTGGGGGAGACCCAGTACTTC.

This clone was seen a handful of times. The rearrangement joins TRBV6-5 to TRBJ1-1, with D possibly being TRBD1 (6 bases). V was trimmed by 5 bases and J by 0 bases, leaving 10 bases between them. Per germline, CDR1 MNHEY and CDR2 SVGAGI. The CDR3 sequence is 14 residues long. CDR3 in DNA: TGTGCCAGCAGTCCCGGGGACATGAACACTGAAGCTTTCTTT. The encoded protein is CASSPGDMNTEAFF.

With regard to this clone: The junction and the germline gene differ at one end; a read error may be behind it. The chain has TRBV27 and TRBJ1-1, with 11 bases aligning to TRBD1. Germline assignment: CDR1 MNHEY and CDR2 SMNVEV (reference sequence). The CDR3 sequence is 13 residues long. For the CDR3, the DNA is TGTGCCAGCAGTTTAGGACAGGGGGCCCGTCCCAACTTT. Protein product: CASSLGQGARPNF.

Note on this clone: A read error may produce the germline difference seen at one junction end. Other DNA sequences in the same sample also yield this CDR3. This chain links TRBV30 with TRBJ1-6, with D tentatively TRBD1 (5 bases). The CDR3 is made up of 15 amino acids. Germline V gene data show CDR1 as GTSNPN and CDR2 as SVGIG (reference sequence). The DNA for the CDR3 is TGTGCCTGGACAGTATACGGACACGGGTATTCCCCCCTCCACTTT. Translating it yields CAWTVYGHGYSPLHF.

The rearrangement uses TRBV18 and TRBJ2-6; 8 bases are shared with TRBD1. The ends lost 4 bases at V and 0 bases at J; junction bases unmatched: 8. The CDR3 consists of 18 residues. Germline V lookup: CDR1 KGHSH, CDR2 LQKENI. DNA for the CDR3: TGTGCCAGCTCACGGACGGGACAGGAACTCTCTGGGGCCAACGTCCTGACTTTC. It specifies CASSRTGQELSGANVLTF.

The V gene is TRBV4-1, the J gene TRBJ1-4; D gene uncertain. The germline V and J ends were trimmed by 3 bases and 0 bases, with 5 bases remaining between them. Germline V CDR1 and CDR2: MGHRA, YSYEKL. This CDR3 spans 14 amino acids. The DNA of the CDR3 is TGCGCCAGCAGCCACACTACAACTAATGAAAAACTGTTTTTT. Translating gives CASSHTTTNEKLFF.

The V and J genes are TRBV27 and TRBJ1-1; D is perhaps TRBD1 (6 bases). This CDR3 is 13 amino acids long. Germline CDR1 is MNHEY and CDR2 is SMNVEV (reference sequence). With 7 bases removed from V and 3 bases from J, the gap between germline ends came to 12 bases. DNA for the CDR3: TGTGCCAGCACCAAAGGGGGTTACACTGAAGCTTTCTTT. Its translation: CASTKGGYTEAFF.